This T cell receptor (beta chain) was recorded in a study of T cell changes during pregnancy in multiple sclerosis. Libraries were prepared by immunoSEQ multiplex PCR; TCRdb keeps only in-frame clonotypes and omits some of them. The repertoire holds 15,000 to 20,000 clones, around 90% seen once, with roughly 12% in the top ten. Losses at the gene ends were 2 bases for V and 10 bases for J; bases not matched to a gene: 7. This CDR3 contains 15 residues. Germline V gene sequence: CDR1 MNHEY, CDR2 SMNVEV (reference sequence). The receptor was isolated from a female donor in good health, enrolled as a control in a pregnancy study. Sequences were derived from CD8+ T cells from peripheral blood mononuclear cells, sampled after pregnancy. V gene TRBV27 combines with J gene TRBJ1-6; 8 nucleotides line up with TRBD1. Written as DNA, the CDR3 is TGTGCCAGCAGTTTAAGGTCAGGGGGCTTCTCACCCCTCCACTTT. Its protein is CASSLRSGGFSPLHF.